This TCR beta chain was sequenced in a study of long-term antiretroviral therapy in people with HIV. Study background: Earliest sampling preceded the 2015 immediate-ART recommendation by about a decade.

The CDR3 is 18 residues long. Deletions cut 0 bases from V and 2 bases from J, with 19 bases between. In germline, CDR1 is SGDLS, CDR2 YYNGEE. Donors each had at least one pre-ART PBMC sample and at least two post-ART ones. Study-wide points: ART preceded a rise in diversity that nonetheless stayed lower than in transplant donor controls.

Running of the v3.0 immunoSEQ assay took place at survey level. Libraries were prepared by immunoSEQ multiplex PCR; TCRdb keeps only in-frame clonotypes and omits some of them. The sample has tens of thousands of clones; just over 85% are singletons. Concerning this clone: The target antigen is unknown.

The origin of this receptor is a woman aged 30 to 39 with HIV. V usage is TRBV9 and J usage is TRBJ2-3; possible D gene TRBD2, 6 bases. Specimen: unsorted PBMCs, collected 0.8 years after starting antiretroviral therapy. The CDR3 sequence is CASSVGLWRGGHTDTQYF. The CDR3 DNA reads TGTGCCAGCAGCGTAGGGCTCTGGCGGGGAGGCCACACAGATACGCAGTATTTT.